Included here is one T cell receptor beta chain sequence, with context. Its antigen specificity is not known. Per-base quality was not reported, and no clone a single base away is much larger than it. Donors were healthy HIV-negative adults with no recently reported acute infections or vaccinations. Only Caucasian adults living in Nashville, Tennessee, USA were represented among the donors. CD4+ T cells were enriched through magnetic negative selection, after which naive cells were positively selected on CD45RA and the remaining negative fraction served as the memory subset. After blood collection by leukapheresis, PBMCs were isolated using Ficoll-Histopaque density gradient centrifugation and then cryopreserved in the vapor phase of liquid nitrogen. Purity and quantity of every magnetically sorted T cell population were checked by analytical flow cytometry. From each sorted fraction, genomic DNA was isolated and quantified by UV absorbance on a Nanodrop 2000c.

This sample was taken from a study of shared clonotypes between healthy human individuals (dated by TCRdb to the early 2020s). Some background on the complete study: The cohort comprised a couple of women and three men aged 18 to 49 years. For each donor, CD4 naive and CD4 memory were each run on three plates, CD8 naive on two plates, and CD8 memory on one plate. To estimate repertoire size and how much clonotype sharing occurs between individuals, the study deeply sequenced the blood TCR repertoires of roughly 5 healthy adults. To increase sequencing depth and limit assay-specific biases, different laboratories used diverse techniques to prepare libraries and sequence TCR repertoires. Each donor's leukapheresis produced roughly between about 0.9 and 9.5 billion PBMCs.

Beyond this particular receptor, the publication reports: Clonotypes shared by all four sorted-subset donors showed higher generation probabilities than non-shared clonotypes. Across a few donors, roughly 5.4% of naive CD4, roughly 3.3% of naive CD8, about 2% of memory CD4, and approximately 0.4% of memory CD8 clonotypes were shared. Because the study included a small number of donors, the genetic and exposure-history diversity represented was limited. Incomplete sequencing was indicated by rarefaction of sorted-subset datasets, despite the large sequencing depth. Sampling was restricted to blood, and TCR repertoires in tissues likely differ from the TCR repertoires found in blood. Naive subsets generally had larger estimated clonotype richness than memory subsets. Pairwise subsampling led to the expectation that sequencing depth would affect the degree of clonotype sharing among donors.

TCR CDR3 regions were amplified from genomic DNA by multiplex PCR using the deep immunoSEQ assay. For each cell subset, the extracted genomic DNA was distributed evenly across all wells of several immunoSEQ 96-well plates, and each plate served as one replicate. For sorted subsets, approximately 210 ng genomic DNA, equal to about 30,000 T cell genomes, was loaded into each replicate PCR. Purified libraries were quantified with a Qubit 3.0 fluorometer, sized on a Bioanalyzer 2100, and re-quantified with the KAPA Library Quantification kit. Every immunoSEQ 96-well plate was sequenced on a separate single-read 150-cycle Illumina NextSeq 550 flow cell. Processing in the source paper ran as follows. Because the immunoSEQ output held only junctional sequences and lacked quality scores, the filtering could not match the filtering applied to full-length reads. Sequences were annotated with PyIR, a Python wrapper for IgBLAST v1.9, using IMGT germline references to assign V/J genes and CDR3. Reads were filtered out if the reads had weak V/J assignments (E-value above 1e-6), no CDR3, stop codons, out-of-frame junctions, or ambiguous translated residues. V3J clonotypes were defined as sequences sharing an identical inferred V gene, J gene, and CDR3 amino acid sequence. To compute the percentage overlap between repertoires, the number of shared unique clonotypes was divided by the size of the smaller repertoire. Richness of each repertoire was evaluated using RTK rarefaction, the Chao1 estimator, and Recon v2.1 estimates of unobserved clonotypes. Generation probabilities were computed with OLGA for all TCRbeta clonotypes obtained by the gDNA method from four donors. TCRdb took over this immuneACCESS table, retaining in-frame rearrangements with V and J assigned. Such tables are incomplete; in checked studies, under half of the missing clones stem from an unresolved V gene, and the remainder is unexplained. The V and J calls and clone size come from that table; D and trimming were worked out from the DNA. Within this sample are roughly 1,500,000 clones, with roughly 98.5% of them counted one time only. The ten largest clonotypes hold approximately 0.38% of the sample.

Material for sequencing was naive CD4+ T cells sorted from blood. Interpreted using the paper, the cell subset or site label stands for: CD45RA+ positively selected. This TCR derives from a man aged 25 to 45 in good health.

The sequenced DNA is TGTGCCAGCAGCGTAGGTGGCCAAGGCCGCTACGAGCAGTACTTC. This yields the protein CASSVGGQGRYEQYF. Recombination linked TRBV9 to TRBJ2-7; confidence is insufficient to name the D gene. The cysteine opens and the phenylalanine closes a CDR3 of 15 amino acids. Only CDR3 DNA is held: 45 bases, read in frame from base 1. V loses 0 bases of germline sequence and J loses 3 bases, and the interval between the two ends is 13 bases. CDR1 SGDLS and CDR2 YYNGEE are derived from the germline V gene.